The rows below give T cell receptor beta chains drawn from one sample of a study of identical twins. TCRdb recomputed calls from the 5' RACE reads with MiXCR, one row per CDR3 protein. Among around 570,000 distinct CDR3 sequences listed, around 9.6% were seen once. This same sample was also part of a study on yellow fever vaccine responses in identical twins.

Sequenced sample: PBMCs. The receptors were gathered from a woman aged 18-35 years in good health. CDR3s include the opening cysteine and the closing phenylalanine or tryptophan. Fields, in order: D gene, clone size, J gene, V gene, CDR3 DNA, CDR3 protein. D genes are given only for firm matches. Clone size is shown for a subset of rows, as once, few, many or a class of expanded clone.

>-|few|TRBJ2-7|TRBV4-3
TGCGCCAGCAGCCAAGATAGGGACAACTCCTACGAGCAGTACTTC
CASSQDRDNSYEQYF
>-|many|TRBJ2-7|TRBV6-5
TGTGCCAGCAGTTACGCGCTGGGAACCACCTACGAGCAGTACTTC
CASSYALGTTYEQYF
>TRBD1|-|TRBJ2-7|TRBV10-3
TGTGCCATCAGTGAGTCTGGACAGGTTTCCGAGCAGTACTTC
CAISESGQVSEQYF
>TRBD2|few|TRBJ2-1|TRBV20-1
TGCAGTGCTAGTATACTAGCGGGAAATGAGCAGTTCTTC
CSASILAGNEQFF
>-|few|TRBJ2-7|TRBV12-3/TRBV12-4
TGTGCCAGCAGTTTCCTGGAACACCCTCGCTACGAGCAGTACTTC
CASSFLEHPRYEQYF
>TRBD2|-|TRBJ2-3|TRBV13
TGTGCCAGCAGCTCCGGGACTAGCGACCGCACAGATACGCAGTATTTT
CASSSGTSDRTDTQYF
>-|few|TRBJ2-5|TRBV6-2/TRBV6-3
TGTGCCAGCACTCTAGGCCGGTTTGCGGGAGAGACCCAGTACTTC
CASTLGRFAGETQYF
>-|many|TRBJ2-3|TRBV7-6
TGTGCCAGCAGCTTAGCGAGGGGAGATACGCAGTATTTT
CASSLARGDTQYF
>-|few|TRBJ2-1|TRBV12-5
TGTGCTAGTGGTTTAACGGCCTCCTACAATGAGCAGTTCTTC
CASGLTASYNEQFF
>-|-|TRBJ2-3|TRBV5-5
TGTGCCAGCAGCCGGGACGAGAGTTTCGGCAATACGCAGTATTTT
CASSRDESFGNTQYF
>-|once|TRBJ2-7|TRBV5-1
TGCGCCAGCAGCGTGGACGGACCCAGGGGAGAGCAGTACTTC
CASSVDGPRGEQYF
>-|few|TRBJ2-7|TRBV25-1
TGTGCCAGCAGTGAATCCTCCAATTACGAGCAGTACTTC
CASSESSNYEQYF
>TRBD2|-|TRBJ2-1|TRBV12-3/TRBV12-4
TGTGCCTGCTGTTTAGTAAGCGGGAGTGATCTCAGGTCCTACAATGAGCAGTTCTTC
CACCLVSGSDLRSYNEQFF
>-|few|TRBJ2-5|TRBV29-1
TGCAGCGTTAGGGGTACAGGGATCCCCGAGACCCAGTACTTC
CSVRGTGIPETQYF
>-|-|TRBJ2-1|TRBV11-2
TGTGCCAGCAGCCTCAGACAGTCCCACCCCAACAATGAGCAGTTCTTC
CASSLRQSHPNNEQFF
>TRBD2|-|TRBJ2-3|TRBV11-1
TGTGCCAGCAGCTCAAAAACTAGCGGGAGGGCCTCCACAGATACGCAGTATTTT
CASSSKTSGRASTDTQYF
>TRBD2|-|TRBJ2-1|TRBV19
TGTGCCAGTAGTATATTGGGAGCGGGAGTTGCCTACAATGAGCAGTTCTTC
CASSILGAGVAYNEQFF
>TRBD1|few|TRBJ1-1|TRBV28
TGTGCCAGCAGTCCGACAGGGGCCTCCCTCCGAGCTTTCTTT
CASSPTGASLRAFF
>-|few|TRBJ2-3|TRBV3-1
TGTGCCAGCAGCCAAGGGCCCCTCCATGGAGATACGCAGTATTTT
CASSQGPLHGDTQYF
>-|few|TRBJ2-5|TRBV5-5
TGTGCCAGCAGCGAAACCATAGCTCGAGAGACCCAGTACTTC
CASSETIARETQYF
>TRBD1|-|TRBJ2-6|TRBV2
TGTGCCAGCAGTAATGACAGGGCTGGGGCCAACGTCCTGACTTTC
CASSNDRAGANVLTF
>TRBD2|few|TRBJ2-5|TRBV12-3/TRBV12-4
TGTGCCAGCACTGATAGCGGGAGGGAAGAGACCCAGTACTTC
CASTDSGREETQYF
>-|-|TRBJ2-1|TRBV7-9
TGTGCCAAAACAGGGAATGGCACCTACAATGAGCAGTTCTTC
CAKTGNGTYNEQFF
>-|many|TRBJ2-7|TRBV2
TGTGCCAGCAGTAACAAGTACGAGCAGTACTTC
CASSNKYEQYF
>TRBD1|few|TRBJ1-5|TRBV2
TGTGCCAGCAATAAGGACAGGGTACGCGATCAGCCCCAGCATTTT
CASNKDRVRDQPQHF
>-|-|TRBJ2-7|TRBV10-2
TGCGCCAGCAGTGCGTCTATCGGGGCCTACGAGCAGTACTTC
CASSASIGAYEQYF
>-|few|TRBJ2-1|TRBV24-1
TGTGCCACCAGTGATTTCCCCGGGGGGCAGTTCTTC
CATSDFPGGQFF
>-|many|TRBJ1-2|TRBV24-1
TGTGCCACCAGTGGTTCCCCGGGACACCAGGGGTATGGCTACACCTTC
CATSGSPGHQGYGYTF
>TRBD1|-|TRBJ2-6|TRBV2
TGTGCCACCAGCGGACGATATCAACACAGGGGGCTTGGGGCCAACGTCCTGACTTTC
CATSGRYQHRGLGANVLTF
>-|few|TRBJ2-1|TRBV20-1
TGCAGTGCTGAGATCCTAGCGCCTGAGCAGTTCTTC
CSAEILAPEQFF
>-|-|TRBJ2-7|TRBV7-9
TGTGCCAGCAGCTTAGCCCCCGATGATTCCTACGAGCAGTACTTC
CASSLAPDDSYEQYF
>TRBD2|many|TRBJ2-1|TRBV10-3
TGTGCCATCAGTGACCGCGTGGGGGGGGGTCATAATGAGCAGTTCTTC
CAISDRVGGGHNEQFF
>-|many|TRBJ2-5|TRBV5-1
TGCGCCAGCAGCTTGTCGGCAGCTCAAGAGACCCAGTACTTC
CASSLSAAQETQYF
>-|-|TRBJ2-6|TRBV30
TGTGCCTGGATTGTCTCTGGGGCCAACGTCCTGACTTTC
CAWIVSGANVLTF
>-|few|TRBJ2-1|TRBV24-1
TGTGCCACCAGTGATTTGCTACAGGGAACTGATGAGCAGTTCTTC
CATSDLLQGTDEQFF
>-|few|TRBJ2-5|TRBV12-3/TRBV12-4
TGTGCCAGCAACCCTGGGACACCTCAAGAGACCCAGTACTTC
CASNPGTPQETQYF
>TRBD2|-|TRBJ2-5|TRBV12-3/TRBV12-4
TGTGCCTGCTGTTTAATGACCGGACTAGCGGATTGGTCGGAGACCCAGTACTTC
CACCLMTGLADWSETQYF
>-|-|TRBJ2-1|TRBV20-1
TGCAGTGCTAGAGATTTGCGCGGGGCCTCCTACAATGAGCAGTTCTTC
CSARDLRGASYNEQFF
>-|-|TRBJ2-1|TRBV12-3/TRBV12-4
TGTGCCAGCAGTTTAGGCCTCAGGAGGGGTCCTAGCGACAATGAGCAGTTCTTC
CASSLGLRRGPSDNEQFF
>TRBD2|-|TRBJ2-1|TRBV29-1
TGCAGCGTCGCCGGACTAGCGGGAAACAATGAGCAGTTCTTC
CSVAGLAGNNEQFF
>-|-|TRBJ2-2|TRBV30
TGTGCCGGATGGAACACCGGGGAGCTGTTTTTT
CAGWNTGELFF
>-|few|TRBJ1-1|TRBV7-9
TGTGCCAGTTTGGAAACCTCGAACACTGAAGCTTTCTTT
CASLETSNTEAFF
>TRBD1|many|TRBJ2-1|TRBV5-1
TGCGCCAGCGGACAAGGTAGGGACAGCTGGGGTGAGCAGTTCTTC
CASGQGRDSWGEQFF
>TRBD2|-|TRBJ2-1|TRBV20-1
TGCAGTGCCGGGGTAGCGGGAGGGGAAGGGTACAATGAGCAGTTCTTC
CSAGVAGGEGYNEQFF
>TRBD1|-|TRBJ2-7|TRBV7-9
TGTGCCAGCAGCTTAGGAGGGACAGGGTTAGACTACGAGCAGTACTTC
CASSLGGTGLDYEQYF
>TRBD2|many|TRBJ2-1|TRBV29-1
TGCAGCGCCGGGGACTATTCTAGCTCCTACAATGAGCAGTTCTTC
CSAGDYSSSYNEQFF
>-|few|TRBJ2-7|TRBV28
TGTGCCAGCAGCCCGAGGGGTTTCGAGCAGTACTTC
CASSPRGFEQYF
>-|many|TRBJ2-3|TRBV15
TGTGCCACCAGCCTGAGTGGGTCAGATACGCAGTATTTT
CATSLSGSDTQYF
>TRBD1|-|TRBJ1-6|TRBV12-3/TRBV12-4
TGTGCCAGCATCCGAGGACAGGGGGATTATTCACCCCTCCACTTT
CASIRGQGDYSPLHF
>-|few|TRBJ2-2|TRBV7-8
TGTGCCAGCAGCTTATTTAACTTTAACACCGGGGAGCTGTTTTTT
CASSLFNFNTGELFF
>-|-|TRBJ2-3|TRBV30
TGTGCCTGGACGCCCGCCAACGCGGCCACAGATACGCAGTATTTT
CAWTPANAATDTQYF
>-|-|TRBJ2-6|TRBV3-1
TGTGCCAGCTGCCAAGTAGGGACTGGGGCAAACGTCCTGACTTTC
CASCQVGTGANVLTF
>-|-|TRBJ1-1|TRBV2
TGTGCCAGCACGGAGAACACTGAAGCTTTCTTT
CASTENTEAFF
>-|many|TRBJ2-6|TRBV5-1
TGCGCCAGCCGTGACTCTGGGGCCAACGTCCTGACTTTC
CASRDSGANVLTF
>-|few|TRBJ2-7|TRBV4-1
TGCGCCAGCAGCCCACACCAGCGGTACGAGCAGTACTTC
CASSPHQRYEQYF
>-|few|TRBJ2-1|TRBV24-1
TGTGCCACCAGTGATTCGCCAGGGGGGGCGTTATTCAATGAGCAGTTCTTC
CATSDSPGGALFNEQFF
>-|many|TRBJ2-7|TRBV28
TGTGCCAGCAGTATTGGGCAGGGCTATTCCTACGAGCAGTACTTC
CASSIGQGYSYEQYF
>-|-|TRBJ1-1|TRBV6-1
TGTGCCAGCAGTGAAGCCACGGGACATCTTTTTAACACTGAAGCTTTCTTT
CASSEATGHLFNTEAFF
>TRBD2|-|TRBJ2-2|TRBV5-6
TGTGCCAGCAGATATAGCGGGGACGCGAACACCGGGGAGCTGTTTTTT
CASRYSGDANTGELFF